This passage covers 27 T cell receptor beta chains from one sample sequenced in a study of T cell changes during pregnancy in multiple sclerosis. Profiled with immunoSEQ multiplex PCR; TCRdb holds only in-frame clones, not every one. The table lists about 48,000 clones, over 85% of them singletons, with around 0.48% in the top ten. The material sequenced was CD4+ T cells from peripheral blood mononuclear cells, taken in the first trimester of pregnancy. The receptors were sampled from a female donor with multiple sclerosis, enrolled in a pregnancy study.

The chain joins TRBV7-9 to TRBJ2-3; weak D call: TRBD1 (6 bases). From germline, CDR1 is SEHNR and CDR2 FQNEAQ (reference sequence). Trimming took off 3 bases at V and 3 bases at J, with 7 bases between the two ends. This CDR3 contains 13 residues. The CDR3 DNA reads as TGTGCCAGCAGCTTGCAGGGGACAGATACGCAGTATTTT. Translating it yields CASSLQGTDTQYF.

The CDR3 is CASSLSPEQPQHF. In DNA form, the CDR3 reads TGTGCCAGCAGCTTATCTCCCGAGCAGCCCCAGCATTTT. The rearrangement uses TRBV11-1 and TRBJ1-5; no definite D call. Germline lookup yields CDR1 SGHAT and CDR2 FQDESV (reference sequence). V lost 2 bases and J lost 7, with 9 bases in between. The CDR3 spans 13 residues.

V gene TRBV19 combines with J gene TRBJ2-3; possible D gene TRBD2, 6 bases. This CDR3 contains 14 residues. From germline, CDR1 is LNHDA and CDR2 SQIVND (reference sequence). The V end was cut by 6 bases, the J end by 2 bases, with 12 bases between. The CDR3 loop reads CASSLGGATDTQYF. The CDR3 DNA is TGTGCCAGTAGCCTGGGCGGGGCCACAGATACGCAGTATTTT.

This chain connects TRBV21-1 to TRBJ1-6; TRBD1 is the table's D call and was not checked against the DNA. TRBV21-1 is tagged as a pseudogene. The CDR3 contains 17 residues. The CDR3 coding sequence is TGTGCCAGCACTCGAGGACGGACAGGGGGAAGAGATTCACCCCTCCACTTT. It yields the protein CASTRGRTGGRDSPLHF.

This chain links TRBV5-1 with TRBJ2-5, with 8 nucleotides matching TRBD1. CDR1 is SGHRS, CDR2 YFSETQ, per germline. Trimming at V came to 8 bases and at J to 4 bases, leaving 7 bases not matched to a gene. This CDR3 is 13 amino acids long. In nucleotides, the CDR3 is TGCGCCAGTACCGCAGGGGGCGTAGAGACCCAGTACTTC. This gives the protein CASTAGGVETQYF.

Only one count was recorded for this clone. V usage is TRBV5-6 and J usage is TRBJ1-4; TRBD1 matches at 7 bases. Germline trimming cut 0 bases from V and 0 bases from J; bases unmatched to any gene: 5. Germline-derived CDR1 and CDR2 are SGHDT and YYEEEE. The CDR3 totals 17 residues. The CDR3 DNA reads as TGTGCCAGCAGCTTGGACAGGGGATCTGCAACTAATGAAAAACTGTTTTTT. Translated, it gives CASSLDRGSATNEKLFF.

The chain carries TRBV5-1 and TRBJ1-1; TRBD1 aligns across 8 bases. V was pared by 3 bases and J by 3 bases, with 4 bases of the junction left unmatched. The CDR3 is 14 amino acids. Germline loops: CDR1 SGHRS, CDR2 YFSETQ. This chain's CDR3 is CASSYDRGYTEAFF. The CDR3 DNA is TGCGCCAGCAGCTACGACAGGGGATACACTGAAGCTTTCTTT.

This clone showed up just once. CDR3 in DNA: TGTGCCACCAGCAGAAAGGACAGGGGGCAACGGGCCCAGTACTTC. Amino acids: CATSRKDRGQRAQYF. V and J are TRBV15 and TRBJ2-5; 11 nucleotides agree with TRBD1. V dropped 2 bases and J dropped 9; count of bases not matched to a gene: 8. The CDR3 extends over 15 amino acids. Per the germline V gene, CDR1 is LNHNV and CDR2 is YYDKDF (reference sequence). The full variable domain, in which reference TRBV15 and TRBJ2-5 provide the parts outside the CDR3, is DAMVIQNPRYQVTQFGKPVTLSCSQTLNHNVMYWYQQKSSQAPKLLFHYYDKDFNNEADTPDNFQSRRPNTSFCFLDIRSPGLGDTAMYLCATSRKDRGQRAQYFGPGTRLLVL.

J is TRBJ1-2 and V is TRBV2; 8 bases are a match to TRBD1. The CDR3 consists of 12 residues. Germline assignment: CDR1 SNHLY and CDR2 FYNNEI. The V segment lost 8 bases and the J segment 7 bases; nucleotides outside the gene matches: 6. The DNA for the CDR3 is TGTGCCAGCTCGGACAGGGTTCGTGGCTACACCTTC. Translation gives CASSDRVRGYTF.

J is TRBJ2-3 and V is TRBV14, with D possibly TRBD2 on 5 matching bases. This CDR3 has 14 residues. The germline V and J ends were trimmed by 1 base and 6 bases, with 11 bases remaining between them. Germline V gives CDR1 SGHDN, CDR2 FVKESK. CDR3 sequence reads: CASSQGGAGDTQYF. In DNA, the CDR3 is TGTGCCAGCAGCCAAGGGGGTGCGGGTGATACGCAGTATTTT.

The J gene is TRBJ2-1, the V gene TRBV9; 10 bases line up with TRBD1. J was trimmed by 3 bases and V by 3 bases; bases with no gene match: 3. This CDR3 comprises 15 residues. Germline CDR1 reads SGDLS; CDR2 reads YYNGEE. The CDR3 DNA reads as TGTGCCAGCAGCGAGGGACAGGGGTTCTACAATGAGCAGTTCTTC. It codes for CASSEGQGFYNEQFF.

This chain uses TRBV5-1 with TRBJ2-7; D is undetermined. The germline CDR1 and CDR2 sequences are SGHRS and YFSETQ. CDR3 size: 12 residues. The ends were cut back, 4 bases at V and 4 bases at J, with 9 bases in the middle. As DNA, the CDR3 is TGCGCCAGCAGCCTCACACCGTACGAGCAGTACTTC. Amino acids: CASSLTPYEQYF. Complete variable domain (other parts from reference TRBV5-1 and TRBJ2-7): KAGVTQTPRYLIKTRGQQVTLSCSPISGHRSVSWYQQTPGQGLQFLFEYFSETQRNKGNFPGRFSGRQFSNSRSEMNVSTLELGDSALYLCASSLTPYEQYFGPGTRLTVT.

The chain joins TRBV5-4 to TRBJ2-1; 9 bases are shared with TRBD2. CDR3 length: 15 residues. V shed 0 bases and J 7 bases; nucleotides not matched to a gene: 5. CDR1 is SGHNT and CDR2 is YYREEE in the germline V gene (reference sequence). CDR3 bases: TGTGCCAGCAGCTTGGGCCAGCGGGGGGCGAATGAGCAGTTCTTC. It is translated as CASSLGQRGANEQFF.

The rearrangement uses TRBV4-1 and TRBJ2-7; perhaps TRBD1 as D (5 bases). CDR1 and CDR2 from the germline V gene are MGHRA and YSYEKL. V lost 0 bases, J lost 1 base, and 7 bases lay in between. CDR3 length: 14 residues. CDR3 protein: CASSQDAGSYEQYF. CDR3 nucleotide sequence: TGCGCCAGCAGCCAAGATGCAGGGTCCTACGAGCAGTACTTC.

The chain is built from TRBV6-5 and TRBJ1-1, with a weak D call TRBD1 (6 bases). The CDR3 is made up of 14 amino acids. The V end was cut by 5 bases, the J end by 6 bases, with 16 bases between. The germline CDR1 and CDR2 sequences are MNHEY and SVGAGI. CDR3: CASSRKRDTPEAFF. The CDR3 DNA follows: TGTGCCAGCAGTCGAAAACGGGACACTCCTGAAGCTTTCTTT.

The chain combines TRBV9 with TRBJ1-4; a weak D match, TRBD1 (6 bases). The CDR3 loop spans 14 amino acids. V lost 2 bases to trimming and J lost 7 bases, with 12 bases between them. The germline V gene has CDR1 SGDLS and CDR2 YYNGEE. The CDR3 spells CASSVDRGGEKLFF. CDR3 DNA sequence: TGTGCCAGCAGCGTGGACAGAGGGGGTGAAAAACTGTTTTTT. The whole variable domain, remainder taken from reference TRBV9 and TRBJ1-4, is DSGVTQTPKHLITATGQRVTLRCSPRSGDLSVYWYQQSLDQGLQFLIQYYNGEERAKGNILERFSAQQFPDLHSELNLSSLELGDSALYFCASSVDRGGEKLFFGSGTQLSVL.

This chain links TRBV7-3 with TRBJ1-6, with 7 positions matching TRBD1. J lost 9 bases, V lost 4 bases, and 3 bases had no gene match. Germline assignment: CDR1 SGHTA and CDR2 FQGTGA. CDR3 length: 13 amino acids. CDR3 amino acids: CASSSRQGSPLHF. The CDR3 region has the DNA TGTGCCAGCAGCTCGCGACAGGGTTCACCCCTCCACTTT.

The chain couples TRBV7-9 to TRBJ2-2; a weak D match, TRBD2 (6 bases). V lost 5 bases and J lost 4, with 8 bases in between. CDR1 and CDR2 from the germline V gene are SEHNR and FQNEAQ (reference sequence). The CDR3 covers 13 residues. This chain's CDR3 is CASSAEGTGELFF. CDR3 DNA sequence: TGTGCCAGCAGCGCGGAGGGCACCGGGGAGCTGTTTTTT.

J is TRBJ2-3 and V is TRBV7-3; TRBD2 aligns across 8 bases. Trimming removed 5 bases from V and 2 bases from J; junction bases left unmatched: 6. The CDR3 runs 15 residues. Germline V CDR1 and CDR2: SGHTA, FQGTGA. CDR3: CASSPIAGLTDTQYF. CDR3 coding DNA: TGTGCCAGCAGCCCAATAGCGGGGCTCACAGATACGCAGTATTTT.

The chain carries TRBV6-5 and TRBJ2-3, with 8 bases fitting TRBD2. Germline values: CDR1 MNHEY, CDR2 SVGAGI. V shed 0 bases, J shed 2 bases, and the junction held 1 base outside the gene matches. CDR3 length equals 15 residues. The CDR3 sequence: CASSYSRGATDTQYF. CDR3 sequence (DNA): TGTGCCAGCAGTTACTCGCGGGGGGCCACAGATACGCAGTATTTT.

CDR3 nucleotide sequence: TGTGCCAGCAGCACGCGCGCCGGGACAGGAACCACTGAAGCTTTCTTT. This gives the protein CASSTRAGTGTTEAFF. This chain links TRBV14 with TRBJ1-1; 8 bases agree with TRBD1. This CDR3 is 16 amino acids long. Germline CDR1 and CDR2: SGHDN and FVKESK. J gave up 4 bases and V 5 bases, and 12 bases lay outside the gene matches.

The genes are TRBV6-5 and TRBJ1-2, with D perhaps TRBD1 (5 bases). This CDR3 spans 14 amino acids. The germline V gene has CDR1 MNHEY and CDR2 SVGAGI. The ends were cut back, 6 bases at V and 8 bases at J, with 19 bases in the middle. In DNA, the CDR3 is TGTGCCAGCAGCTTAGGAGGGGTCCTTGAGGGCTACACCTTC. It yields the protein CASSLGGVLEGYTF.

This clone has just one count. The gene calls are TRBV5-6 and TRBJ1-3, with 9 bases aligning to TRBD1. CDR3 length equals 16 residues. Germline V gives CDR1 SGHDT, CDR2 YYEEEE. After removal of 4 bases from V and 0 bases from J, the junction contained 5 bases not matched to a gene. The CDR3 region has the DNA TGTGCCAGCAGCCATAACAGGGGGCTCTCTGGAAACACCATATATTTT. Protein sequence: CASSHNRGLSGNTIYF.

The V and J genes are TRBV5-5 and TRBJ2-7; TRBD2 aligns across 10 bases. The CDR3 sequence is 15 residues long. V shed 3 bases, J shed 1 base, and the junction held 4 bases outside the gene matches. In germline, CDR1 is SGHKS, CDR2 YYEKEE (reference sequence). This CDR3 is CASSWRTSGSYEQYF. The CDR3, as DNA: TGTGCCAGCAGCTGGAGGACTAGCGGATCCTACGAGCAGTACTTC.

This rearrangement joins TRBV5-6 to TRBJ2-3; maybe TRBD2 (7 bases). The CDR3 has 16 residues. CDR1 and CDR2 from the germline V gene are SGHDT and YYEEEE. V lost 0 bases to trimming and J lost 1 base, with 12 bases between them. The CDR3, as DNA: TGTGCCAGCAGCTTGGAGGGCGGGGGCCGCACAGATACGCAGTATTTT. Encoded protein: CASSLEGGGRTDTQYF.

V is TRBV29-1 and J is TRBJ1-1, with D possibly being TRBD1 (5 bases). V was trimmed by 4 bases and J by 4 bases, leaving 16 bases between them. CDR1 SQVTM and CDR2 ANQGSEA come from the germline V gene. The CDR3 loop spans 14 amino acids. Here the CDR3 reads CSVVIGGGFTEAFF. For the CDR3, the DNA is TGCAGCGTTGTAATTGGGGGAGGTTTCACTGAAGCTTTCTTT.

The chain uses TRBV5-1 and TRBJ2-1; D may be TRBD2 (6 bases). The CDR3 is 13 residues long. Germline V gene lookup returns CDR1 SGHRS and CDR2 YFSETQ. V was trimmed by 5 bases and J by 7 bases, leaving 13 bases between them. The CDR3 spells CASRVTSQNEQFF. As DNA, the CDR3 is TGCGCCAGCAGGGTCACTAGCCAAAATGAGCAGTTCTTC.